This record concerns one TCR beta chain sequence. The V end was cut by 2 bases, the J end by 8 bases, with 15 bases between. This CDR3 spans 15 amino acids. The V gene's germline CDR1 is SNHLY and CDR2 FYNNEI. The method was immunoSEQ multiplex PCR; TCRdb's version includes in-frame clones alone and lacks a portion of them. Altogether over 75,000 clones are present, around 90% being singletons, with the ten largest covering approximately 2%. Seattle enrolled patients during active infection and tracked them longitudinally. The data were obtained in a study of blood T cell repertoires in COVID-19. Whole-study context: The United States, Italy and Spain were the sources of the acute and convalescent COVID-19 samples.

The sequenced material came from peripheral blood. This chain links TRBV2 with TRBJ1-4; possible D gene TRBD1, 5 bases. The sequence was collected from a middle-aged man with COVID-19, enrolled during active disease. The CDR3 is CASSENLSGGEKLFF. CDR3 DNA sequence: TGTGCCAGCAGTGAAAATTTATCCGGGGGGGAAAAACTGTTTTTT.